Below, 9 T cell receptor beta chains from the same sample are listed, as sequenced in a study of cytomegalovirus exposure and HLA in healthy donors. The PCR made use of 60 Vbeta and 13 Jbeta primers. Sequencing was performed with immunoSEQ multiplex PCR; in TCRdb, only in-frame clones are kept and a portion is missing. The data contain 110,000 or so clones, 67% of them singletons. Sequencing used PBMCs. The receptors shown here come from a man younger than 30 in good health and CMV-seropositive.

This clone appeared once. The chain combines TRBV5-6 with TRBJ2-7; D perhaps matches TRBD2 (5 bases). The CDR3 totals 15 residues. V dropped 4 bases and J dropped 2 bases, with 16 bases sitting between them. Germline CDR1 and CDR2: SGHDT and YYEEEE. CDR3 bases: TGTGCCAGCAGCACCCTCGGGAAACACCCCTACGAGCAGTACGTC. Its translation: CASSTLGKHPYEQYV.

The chain uses TRBV5-6 and TRBJ1-1; D is uncertain. Trimming left V 3 bases short and J 0 bases short, with 12 bases between. Germline-derived CDR1 and CDR2 are SGHDT and YYEEEE. CDR3 length equals 15 residues. The CDR3 protein is CASSYGRVVNTEAFF. CDR3 bases: TGTGCCAGCAGCTACGGGCGGGTTGTGAACACTGAAGCTTTCTTT.

The chain recombines TRBV5-1 with TRBJ2-2, with D possibly being TRBD2 (5 bases). Trimming removed 5 bases at V and 6 bases at J, with 23 bases between. The germline CDR1 and CDR2 sequences are SGHRS and YFSETQ. The CDR3 loop spans 17 amino acids. CDR3 in DNA: TGCGCCAGCAGGGATCTAGGAGGTAGAGGGCTCGCCGGGGAGCTGTTTTTT. Its protein is CASRDLGGRGLAGELFF.

This rearrangement joins TRBV5-1 to TRBJ2-2; possible D gene TRBD1, 6 bases. Germline V gene data show CDR1 as SGHRS and CDR2 as YFSETQ. The CDR3 is 14 residues long. Trimming took off 4 bases at V and 4 bases at J, with 11 bases between the two ends. For the CDR3, the DNA is TGCGCCAGCAGCCTGACAGGTTCCACCGGGGAGCTGTTTTTT. Protein product: CASSLTGSTGELFF.

This clone was detected a few times. This chain uses TRBV5-1 with TRBJ2-3, with 13 bases matching TRBD2. The J segment lost 1 base and the V segment lost 0 bases, leaving 5 bases of the junction unmatched. Germline loops: CDR1 SGHRS, CDR2 YFSETQ. This CDR3 comprises 18 residues. CDR3 in DNA: TGCGCCAGCAGCTTGGTACGACTAGCGGGGGGAGGCACAGATACGCAGTATTTT. As protein: CASSLVRLAGGGTDTQYF. Full variable domain (rest looked up from reference TRBV5-1 and TRBJ2-3): KAGVTQTPRYLIKTRGQQVTLSCSPISGHRSVSWYQQTPGQGLQFLFEYFSETQRNKGNFPGRFSGRQFSNSRSEMNVSTLELGDSALYLCASSLVRLAGGGTDTQYFGPGTRLTVL.

This clone was picked up a small number of times. This chain links TRBV7-9 with TRBJ1-1; D not certain. The CDR3 covers 13 residues. The V gene lost 6 bases and the J gene lost 0 bases, with 8 bases spanning the gap. Germline CDR1 SEHNR, CDR2 FQNEAQ (reference sequence). The DNA of the CDR3 is TGTGCCAGCAGTCGAGGGATGAACACTGAAGCTTTCTTT. The encoded protein is CASSRGMNTEAFF.

This clone was recorded a few times. J is TRBJ2-1 and V is TRBV27, with 12 bases aligning to TRBD1. The CDR3 spans 16 residues. Unmatched junction bases numbered 4, after V lost 1 base and J lost 6 bases. CDR1 is MNHEY, CDR2 SMNVEV, per germline (reference sequence). The CDR3 coding sequence is TGTGCCAGCAGTTTATGGGGACAGGGGGCCCCCAATGAGCAGTTCTTC. This encodes CASSLWGQGAPNEQFF.

The chain combines TRBV2 with TRBJ1-1; the match to TRBD1 covers 7 bases. The germline CDR1 and CDR2 sequences are SNHLY and FYNNEI. The junction had 2 bases not matched to a gene; V was cut back by 4 bases and J by 3 bases. The CDR3 spans 13 residues. CDR3 sequence reads: CASSGQGDTEAFF. In nucleotides, the CDR3 is TGTGCCAGCAGTGGACAGGGTGACACTGAAGCTTTCTTT.

The chain uses TRBV6-4 and TRBJ1-5, with unresolved D. The V end lost 3 bases, the J end lost 4 bases, and 7 bases lay between the germline ends. In germline, CDR1 is MRHNA, CDR2 SNTAGT. The CDR3 totals 13 residues. The CDR3 is CASSEQSNQPQHF. The CDR3, as DNA: TGTGCCAGCAGTGAACAGTCTAATCAGCCCCAGCATTTT.